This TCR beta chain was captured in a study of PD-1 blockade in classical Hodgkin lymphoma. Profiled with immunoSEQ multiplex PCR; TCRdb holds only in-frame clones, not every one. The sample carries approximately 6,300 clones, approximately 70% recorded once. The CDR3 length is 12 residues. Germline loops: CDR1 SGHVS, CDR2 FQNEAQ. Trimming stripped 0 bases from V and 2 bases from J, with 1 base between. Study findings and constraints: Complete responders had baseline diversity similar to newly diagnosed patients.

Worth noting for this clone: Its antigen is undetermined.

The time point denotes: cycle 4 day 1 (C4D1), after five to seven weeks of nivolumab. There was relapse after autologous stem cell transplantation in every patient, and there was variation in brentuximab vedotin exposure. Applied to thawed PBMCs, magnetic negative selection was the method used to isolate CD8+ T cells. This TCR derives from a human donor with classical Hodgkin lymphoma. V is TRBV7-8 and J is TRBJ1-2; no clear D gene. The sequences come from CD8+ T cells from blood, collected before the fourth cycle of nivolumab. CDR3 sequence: CASSLANYGYTF. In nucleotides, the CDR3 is TGTGCCAGCAGCTTAGCCAACTATGGCTACACCTTC. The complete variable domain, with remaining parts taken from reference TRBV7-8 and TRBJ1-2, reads GAGVSQSPRYKVAKRGQDVALRCDPISGHVSLFWYQQALGQGPEFLTYFQNEAQLDKSGLPSDRFFAERPEGSVSTLKIQRTQQEDSAVYLCASSLANYGYTFGSGTRLTVV.